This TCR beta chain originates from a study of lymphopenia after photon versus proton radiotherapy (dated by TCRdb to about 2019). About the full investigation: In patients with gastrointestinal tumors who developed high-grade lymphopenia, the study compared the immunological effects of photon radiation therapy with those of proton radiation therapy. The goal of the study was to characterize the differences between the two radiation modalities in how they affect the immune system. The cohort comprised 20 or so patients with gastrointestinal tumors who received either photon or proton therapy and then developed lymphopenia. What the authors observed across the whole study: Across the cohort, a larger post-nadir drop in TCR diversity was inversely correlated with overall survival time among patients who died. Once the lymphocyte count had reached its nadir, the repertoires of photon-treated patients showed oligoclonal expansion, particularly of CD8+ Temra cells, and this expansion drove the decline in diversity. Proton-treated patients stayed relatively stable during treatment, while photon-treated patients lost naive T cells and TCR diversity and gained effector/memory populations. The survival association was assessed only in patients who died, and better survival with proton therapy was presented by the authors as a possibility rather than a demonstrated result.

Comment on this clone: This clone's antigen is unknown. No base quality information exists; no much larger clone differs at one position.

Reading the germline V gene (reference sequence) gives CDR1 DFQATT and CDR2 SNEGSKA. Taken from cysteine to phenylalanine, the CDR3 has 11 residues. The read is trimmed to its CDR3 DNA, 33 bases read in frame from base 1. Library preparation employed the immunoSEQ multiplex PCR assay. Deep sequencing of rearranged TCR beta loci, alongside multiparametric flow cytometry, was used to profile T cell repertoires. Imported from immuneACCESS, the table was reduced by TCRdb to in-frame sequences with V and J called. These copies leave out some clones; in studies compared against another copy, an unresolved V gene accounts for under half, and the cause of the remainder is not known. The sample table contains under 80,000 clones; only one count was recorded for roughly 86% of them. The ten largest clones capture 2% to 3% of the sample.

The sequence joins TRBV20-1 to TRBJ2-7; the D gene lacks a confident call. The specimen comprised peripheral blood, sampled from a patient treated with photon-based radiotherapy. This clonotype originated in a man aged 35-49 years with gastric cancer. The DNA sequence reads TGCAGCGCCAAAGGCCCGGCGGAGCAGTACTTC. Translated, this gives CSAKGPAEQYF.